The source of this TCR beta chain is a study of STAT3 mutations in large granular lymphocyte leukemia. General observations from the study: Suggested: STAT3 mutation was not the ancestral event for these clonal expansions. A small but highly pathogenic clone may have been missed. Every T-LGLL patient had at least one immunodominant TCRbeta clonotype.

Generated by immunoSEQ multiplex PCR, the TCRdb table keeps only in-frame clones and is missing some. The sample yields 2,000 to 3,000 clones, over 60% seen once. V was pared by 3 bases and J by 5 bases, with 10 bases between. Germline CDR1 is GTSNPN and CDR2 is SVGIG (reference sequence). The CDR3 has 12 amino acids. About this clone itself: Its specificity is unknown.

The receptor was isolated from a man aged 60 to 75 with T-cell large granular lymphocyte leukemia. Some clones in this sample may be carry-over from other donors' samples. The material sequenced was peripheral blood mononuclear cells. This chain joins TRBV30 and TRBJ1-1, with a possible D match to TRBD1 (6 bases). CDR3 region: CAWSEGGTEAFF. The CDR3 nucleotides are TGTGCCTGGAGCGAAGGGGGAACTGAAGCTTTCTTT.